This T cell receptor beta chain stems from a study of patients and donors after allogeneic stem cell transplantation. The germline gives CDR1 MNHEY, CDR2 SVGAGI. Trimming shortened V by 7 bases and J by 5 bases, and 20 bases separated the two germline ends. CDR3 length: 15 amino acids. MiXCR was run by TCRdb on the RT-PCR reads, yielding one entry per CDR3 protein. The data hold roughly 180,000 distinct CDR3 sequences, with less than 45% observed a single time. A few counts support this clonotype. The sequenced sample consisted of blood, either unsorted or a sorted T cell fraction (not recorded which). The chain couples TRBV6-5 to TRBJ1-1; a possible D gene is TRBD1 (6 bases). The receptor comes from a human donor who was either an allogeneic HSCT recipient or a stem cell or donor lymphocyte infusion donor (not recorded which). It is not recorded whose cells these are; they may come from a transplant donor. The CDR3 region is CASTPRRGKETEAFF. CDR3 DNA sequence: TGTGCCAGCACCCCAAGGAGGGGGAAAGAAACTGAAGCTTTCTTT.